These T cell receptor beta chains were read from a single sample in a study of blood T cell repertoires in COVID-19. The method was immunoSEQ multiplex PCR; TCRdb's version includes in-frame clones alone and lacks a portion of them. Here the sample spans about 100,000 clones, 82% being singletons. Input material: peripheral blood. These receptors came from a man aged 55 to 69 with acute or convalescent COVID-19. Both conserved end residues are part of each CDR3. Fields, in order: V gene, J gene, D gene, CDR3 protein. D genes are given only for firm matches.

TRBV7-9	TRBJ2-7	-	CASSSGTYEQYF
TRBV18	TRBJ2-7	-	CASSHSYEQYF
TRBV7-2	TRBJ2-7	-	CASSRLENYEQYF
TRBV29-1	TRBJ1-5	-	CSVGQDLNQPQHF
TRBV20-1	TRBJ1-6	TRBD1	CSASLTGRSSYNSPLHF
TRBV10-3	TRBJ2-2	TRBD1	CAISHRDRGFIGELFF
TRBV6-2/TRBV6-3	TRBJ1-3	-	CASSYSTVLSGNTIYF
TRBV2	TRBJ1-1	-	CASSVHSNTEAFF
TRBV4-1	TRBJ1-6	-	CASSPGRQGTNSPLHF
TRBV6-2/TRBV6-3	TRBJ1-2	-	CASSPMGESYGYTF
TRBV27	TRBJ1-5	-	CASSLYAAGGSNQPQHF
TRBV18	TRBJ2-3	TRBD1	CASSPAGGFTDTQYF
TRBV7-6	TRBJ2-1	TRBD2	CASSLSGLAGGFEQFF
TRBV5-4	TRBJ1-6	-	CASSNREQGQVVALHF
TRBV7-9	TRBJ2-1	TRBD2	CASPGLAGPNEQFF
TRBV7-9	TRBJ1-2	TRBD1	CASSLEGTGGASYGYTF
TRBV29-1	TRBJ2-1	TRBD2	CSVPPSGRAEDNEQFF
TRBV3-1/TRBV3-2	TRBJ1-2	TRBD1	CASSQEGTGANYGYTF
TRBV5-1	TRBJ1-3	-	CASSHSDEAGNTIYF
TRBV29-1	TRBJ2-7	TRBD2	CSGRTSGTYEQYF
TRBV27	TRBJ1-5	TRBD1	CASSSGQGAMNQPQHF
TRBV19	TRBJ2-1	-	CASSGAESSYNEQFF
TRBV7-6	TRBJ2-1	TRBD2	CASSSTRIGTSANNEQFF
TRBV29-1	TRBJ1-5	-	CSVADSDQPQHF
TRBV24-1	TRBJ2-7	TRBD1	CATSDLHPTGREQYF
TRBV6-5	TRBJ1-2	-	CASGSREDYGYTF
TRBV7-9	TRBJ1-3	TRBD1	CASSRDRAGNTIYF